These 11 T cell receptor beta chains were all obtained from the same sample, sequenced in a study of control samples from healthy donors and cancer patients. Profiled with immunoSEQ multiplex PCR; TCRdb holds only in-frame clones, not every one. Of roughly 180,000 clones listed, just over 90% were seen once; the top ten hold approximately 4%. The sample was blood. The receptors were gathered from an older woman in good health.

The chain combines TRBV6-5 with TRBJ1-6; 8 nucleotides align to TRBD1. The length of the CDR3 is 15 residues. J lost 5 bases, V lost 7 bases, and 7 bases had no gene match. Germline V lookup: CDR1 MNHEY, CDR2 SVGAGI. This chain's CDR3 is CASTSGGVDNSPLHF. CDR3 sequence (DNA): TGTGCCAGCACGTCAGGGGGCGTCGATAATTCACCCCTCCACTTT.

The chain is built from TRBV5-6 and TRBJ1-4, with 7 bases identical to TRBD1. The CDR3 spans 14 residues. V was clipped by 3 bases and J by 10 bases; unmatched bases: 9. Germline CDR1 reads SGHDT; CDR2 reads YYEEEE. Written as DNA, the CDR3 is TGTGCCAGCAGCTACAGGGGCCAAGGCGGAAAACTGTTTTTT. It specifies CASSYRGQGGKLFF.

The chain uses TRBV4-3 and TRBJ2-1, with no clear D. This CDR3 contains 15 residues. Germline CDR1 and CDR2: LGHNA and YSLEER. Trimming pared 0 bases from V and 3 bases from J, leaving 9 bases between. The CDR3 sequence: CASSQDWTGYNEQFF. CDR3 nucleotide sequence: TGCGCCAGCAGCCAAGATTGGACGGGCTACAATGAGCAGTTCTTC.

This clone was picked up one time. The V gene is TRBV27, the J gene TRBJ1-1; perhaps TRBD1 as D (6 bases). V dropped 10 bases and J dropped 5 bases, with 20 bases sitting between them. The CDR3 has 14 amino acids. Germline V gene lookup returns CDR1 MNHEY and CDR2 SMNVEV (reference sequence). CDR3 nucleotide sequence: TGTGCCACATATATCAGGGGTTCGGAAACTGAAGCTTTCTTT. Translating it yields CATYIRGSETEAFF.

Concerning this clone: The same CDR3 also results from other DNA sequences found in this sample. The chain couples TRBV19 to TRBJ2-6; D gene ambiguous. This CDR3 contains 15 residues. The germline V and J ends were trimmed by 1 base and 0 bases, with 4 bases remaining between them. Germline V CDR1 and CDR2: LNHDA, SQIVND (reference sequence). The CDR3 DNA reads as TGTGCCAGTAGTATAGGGGGCTCTGGGGCCAACGTCCTGACTTTC. Its protein is CASSIGGSGANVLTF.

The V and J genes are TRBV15 and TRBJ2-2; D gene unclear. Per germline, CDR1 LNHNV and CDR2 YYDKDF (reference sequence). Trimming removed 4 bases at V and 3 bases at J, with 12 bases between. The CDR3 has 15 residues. CDR3 sequence (DNA): TGTGCCACCAGCACCGGACCGATTTACACCGGGGAGCTGTTTTTT. It yields the protein CATSTGPIYTGELFF.

The CDR3 reads CASSETGGYGYTF. As DNA, the CDR3 is TGTGCCAGCAGTGAGACAGGGGGCTATGGCTACACCTTC. The V call is TRBV6-1, the J call TRBJ1-2, with 9 bases that match TRBD1. Per the germline V gene, CDR1 is MNHNS and CDR2 is SASEGT. CDR3 length equals 13 residues. V was clipped by 3 bases and J by 4 bases; unmatched bases: 0.

This chain connects TRBV18 to TRBJ1-1; tentatively, D is TRBD1 (6 bases). Germline CDR1 KGHSH, CDR2 LQKENI. The length of the CDR3 is 15 residues. V was shortened by 1 base and J by 1 base, with 10 bases between the two germline ends. This CDR3 reads CASSPLRTENTEAFF. The DNA for the CDR3 is TGTGCCAGCTCACCACTAAGGACAGAGAACACTGAAGCTTTCTTT.

The chain couples TRBV6-2 or TRBV6-3 to TRBJ2-3, with 8 bases matching TRBD2. This CDR3 has 16 residues. Germline V lookup: CDR1 MNHEY, CDR2 SVGEGT. The ends lost 0 bases at V and 5 bases at J; junction bases unmatched: 7. For the CDR3, the DNA is TGTGCCAGCAGTTACTCGTTTTCTGCGGGGGGAGATACGCAGTATTTT. Its translation is CASSYSFSAGGDTQYF.

CDR3 region: CASSQIQETQYF. The CDR3 nucleotides are TGTGCCAGCAGTCAGATACAAGAGACCCAGTACTTC. The chain uses TRBV6-6 and TRBJ2-5; D uncertain. Between the trimmed V and J ends, which lost 5 bases and 2 bases, there was a span of 6 bases. There are 12 residues in the CDR3. Looked up from germline, CDR1 is MNHNY and CDR2 is SVGAGI (reference sequence).

The chain carries TRBV9 and TRBJ1-1; no clear D gene. Trimming pared 0 bases from V and 5 bases from J, leaving 8 bases between. The CDR3 length is 13 residues. The germline V gene encodes CDR1 SGDLS and CDR2 YYNGEE. Written as DNA, the CDR3 is TGTGCCAGCAGCGTAGCTCAAGGTACTGAAGCTTTCTTT. It specifies CASSVAQGTEAFF.